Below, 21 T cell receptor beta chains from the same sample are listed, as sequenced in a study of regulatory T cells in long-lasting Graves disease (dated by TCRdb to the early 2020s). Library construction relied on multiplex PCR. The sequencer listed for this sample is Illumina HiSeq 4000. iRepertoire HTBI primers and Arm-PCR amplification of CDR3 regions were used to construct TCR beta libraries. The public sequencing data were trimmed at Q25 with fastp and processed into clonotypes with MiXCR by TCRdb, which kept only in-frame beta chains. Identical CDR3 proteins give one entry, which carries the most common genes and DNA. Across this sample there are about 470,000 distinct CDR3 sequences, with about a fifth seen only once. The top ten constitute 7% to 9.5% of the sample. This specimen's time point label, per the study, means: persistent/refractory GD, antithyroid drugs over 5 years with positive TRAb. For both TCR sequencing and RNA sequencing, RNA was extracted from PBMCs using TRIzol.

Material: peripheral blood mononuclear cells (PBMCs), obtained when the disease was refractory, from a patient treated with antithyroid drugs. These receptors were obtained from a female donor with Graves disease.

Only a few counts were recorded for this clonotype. The CDR3 loop is CASSFSFRLAGSYNEQFF. The CDR3 bases are TGTGCCAGCAGCTTTTCTTTTAGACTAGCGGGATCCTACAATGAGCAGTTCTTC. The chain carries TRBV7-9 and TRBJ2-1; 11 bases map to TRBD2. The CDR3 is made up of 18 amino acids. Trimming cost V 3 bases and J 1 base; bases outside gene matches: 8. Per germline, CDR1 SEHNR and CDR2 FQNEAQ (reference sequence).

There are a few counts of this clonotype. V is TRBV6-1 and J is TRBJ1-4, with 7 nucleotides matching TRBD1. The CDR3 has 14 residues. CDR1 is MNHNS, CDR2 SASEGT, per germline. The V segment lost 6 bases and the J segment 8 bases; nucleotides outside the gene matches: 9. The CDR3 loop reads CASRPRDSVEKLFF. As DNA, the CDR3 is TGTGCCAGCAGGCCCCGGGACAGTGTCGAAAAACTGTTTTTT.

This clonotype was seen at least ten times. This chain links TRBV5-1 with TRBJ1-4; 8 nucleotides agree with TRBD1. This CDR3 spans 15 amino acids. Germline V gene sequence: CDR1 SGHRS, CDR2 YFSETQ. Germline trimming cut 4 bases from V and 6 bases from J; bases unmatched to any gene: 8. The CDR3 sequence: CASSRTGFEDEKLFF. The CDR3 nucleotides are TGCGCCAGCAGCCGGACAGGGTTTGAGGATGAAAAACTGTTTTTT.

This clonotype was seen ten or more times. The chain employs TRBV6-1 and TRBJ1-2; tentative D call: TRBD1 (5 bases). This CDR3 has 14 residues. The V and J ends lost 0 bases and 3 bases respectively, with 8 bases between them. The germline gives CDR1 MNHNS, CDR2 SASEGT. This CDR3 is CASSEAGTHYGYTF. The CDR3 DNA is TGTGCCAGCAGTGAAGCCGGGACTCACTATGGCTACACCTTC.

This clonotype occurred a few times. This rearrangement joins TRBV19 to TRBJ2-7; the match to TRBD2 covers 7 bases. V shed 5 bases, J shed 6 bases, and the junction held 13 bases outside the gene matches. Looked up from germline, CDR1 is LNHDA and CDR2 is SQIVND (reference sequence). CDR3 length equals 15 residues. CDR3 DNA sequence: TGTGCCAGTAGTGTCGACACCCGCGGGACTACCGAGCAGTACTTC. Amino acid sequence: CASSVDTRGTTEQYF.

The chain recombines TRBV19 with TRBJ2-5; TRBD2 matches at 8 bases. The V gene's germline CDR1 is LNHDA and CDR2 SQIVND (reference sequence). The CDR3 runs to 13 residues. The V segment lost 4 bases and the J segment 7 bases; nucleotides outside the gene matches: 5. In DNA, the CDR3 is TGTGCCAGTAGTAGTGGACTAGCTTCGACCCAGTACTTC. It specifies CASSSGLASTQYF.

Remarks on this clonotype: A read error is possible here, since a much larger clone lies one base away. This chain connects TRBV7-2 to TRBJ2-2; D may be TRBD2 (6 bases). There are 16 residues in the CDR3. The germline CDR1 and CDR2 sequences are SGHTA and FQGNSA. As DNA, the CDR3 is TGTGCCAGCAGCTTCGGGGGTCAGAGAAACACCGGGGAGCTGCTTTTT. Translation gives CASSFGGQRNTGELLF.

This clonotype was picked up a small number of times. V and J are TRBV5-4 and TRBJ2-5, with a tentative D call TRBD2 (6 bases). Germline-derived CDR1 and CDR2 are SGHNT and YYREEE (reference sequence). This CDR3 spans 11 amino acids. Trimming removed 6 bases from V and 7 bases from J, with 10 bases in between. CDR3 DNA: TGTGCCAGCAACTTCGGGGGGACCCAGTACTTC. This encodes CASNFGGTQYF.

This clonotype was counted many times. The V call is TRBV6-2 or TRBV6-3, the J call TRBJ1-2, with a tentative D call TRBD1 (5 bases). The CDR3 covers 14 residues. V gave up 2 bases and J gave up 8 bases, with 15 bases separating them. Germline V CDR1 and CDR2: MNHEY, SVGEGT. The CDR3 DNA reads TGTGCCAGCAGTTACACCCCGGGGGTGAACGGCTACACCTTC. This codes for CASSYTPGVNGYTF.

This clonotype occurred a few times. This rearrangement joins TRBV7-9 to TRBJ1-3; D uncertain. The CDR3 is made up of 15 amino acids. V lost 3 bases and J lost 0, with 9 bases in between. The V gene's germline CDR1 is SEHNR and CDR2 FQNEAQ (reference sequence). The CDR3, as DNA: TGTGCCAGCAGCTTGGAAAACCTCTCTGGAAACACCATATATTTT. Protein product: CASSLENLSGNTIYF.

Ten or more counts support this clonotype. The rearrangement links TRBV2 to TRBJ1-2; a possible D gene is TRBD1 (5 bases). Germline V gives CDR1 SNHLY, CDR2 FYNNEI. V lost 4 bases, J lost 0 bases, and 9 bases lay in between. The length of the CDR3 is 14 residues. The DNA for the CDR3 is TGTGCCAGCAGTGGGGGGATAACTAACTATGGCTACACCTTC. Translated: CASSGGITNYGYTF.

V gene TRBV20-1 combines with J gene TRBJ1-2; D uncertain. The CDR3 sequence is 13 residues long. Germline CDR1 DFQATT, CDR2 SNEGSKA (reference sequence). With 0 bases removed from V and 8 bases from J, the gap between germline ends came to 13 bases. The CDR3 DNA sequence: TGCAGTGCTAGAGAGCAGACCCGGCGGGGCTACACCTTC. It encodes CSAREQTRRGYTF.

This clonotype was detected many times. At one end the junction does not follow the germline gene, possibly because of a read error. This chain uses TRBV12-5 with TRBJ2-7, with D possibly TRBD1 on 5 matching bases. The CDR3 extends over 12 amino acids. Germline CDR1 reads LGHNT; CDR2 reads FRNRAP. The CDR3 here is CASGLDIYEQYF. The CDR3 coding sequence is TGTGCTAGTGGCTTGGACATCTACGAGCAGTACTTC.

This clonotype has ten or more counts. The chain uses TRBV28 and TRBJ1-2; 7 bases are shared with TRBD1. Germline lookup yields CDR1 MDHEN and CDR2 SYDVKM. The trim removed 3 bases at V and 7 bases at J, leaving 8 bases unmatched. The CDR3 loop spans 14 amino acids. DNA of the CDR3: TGTGCCAGCAGTTTGCAGGGGGATTCAGGTGGCTACACCTTC. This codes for CASSLQGDSGGYTF.

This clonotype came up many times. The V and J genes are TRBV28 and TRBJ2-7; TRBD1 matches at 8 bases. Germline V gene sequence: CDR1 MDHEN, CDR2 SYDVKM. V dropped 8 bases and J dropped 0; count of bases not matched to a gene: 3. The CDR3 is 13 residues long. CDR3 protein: CASEQGVSYEQYF. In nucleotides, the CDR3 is TGTGCCAGCGAACAGGGGGTCTCCTACGAGCAGTACTTC. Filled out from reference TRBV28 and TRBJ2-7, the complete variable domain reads DVKVTQSSRYLVKRTGEKVFLECVQDMDHENMFWYRQDPGLGLRLIYFSYDVKMKEKGDIPEGYSVSREKKERFSLILESASTNQTSMYLCASEQGVSYEQYFGPGTRLTVT.

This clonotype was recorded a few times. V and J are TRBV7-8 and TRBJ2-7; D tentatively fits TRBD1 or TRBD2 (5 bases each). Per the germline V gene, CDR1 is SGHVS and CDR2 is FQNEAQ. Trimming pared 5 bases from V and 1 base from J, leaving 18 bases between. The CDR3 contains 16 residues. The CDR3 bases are TGTGCCAGCAGCACCCACTTGTGGGACCCTTCCTACGAGCAGTACTTC. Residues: CASSTHLWDPSYEQYF.

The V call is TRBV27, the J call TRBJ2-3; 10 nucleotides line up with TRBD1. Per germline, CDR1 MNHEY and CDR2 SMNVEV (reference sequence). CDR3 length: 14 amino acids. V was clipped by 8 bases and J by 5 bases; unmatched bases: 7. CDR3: CASHPGQGLDTQYF. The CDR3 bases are TGTGCCAGCCATCCGGGACAGGGGTTAGATACGCAGTATTTT.

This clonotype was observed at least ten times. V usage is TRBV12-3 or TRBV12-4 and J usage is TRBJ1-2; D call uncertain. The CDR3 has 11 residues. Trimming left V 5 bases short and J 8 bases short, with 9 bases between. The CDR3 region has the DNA TGTGCCAGCAGTCAGGCGTGGGGCTACACCTTC. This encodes CASSQAWGYTF.

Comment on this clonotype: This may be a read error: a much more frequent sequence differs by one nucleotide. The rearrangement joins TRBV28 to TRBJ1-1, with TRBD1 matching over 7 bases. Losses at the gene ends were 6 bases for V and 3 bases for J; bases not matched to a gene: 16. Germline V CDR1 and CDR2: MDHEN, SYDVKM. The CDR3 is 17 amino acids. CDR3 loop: CASSPIRDSYRDTEAFF. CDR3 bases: TGTGCCAGCAGCCCAATCCGGGACAGCTATAGGGACACTGAAGCTTTCTTT.

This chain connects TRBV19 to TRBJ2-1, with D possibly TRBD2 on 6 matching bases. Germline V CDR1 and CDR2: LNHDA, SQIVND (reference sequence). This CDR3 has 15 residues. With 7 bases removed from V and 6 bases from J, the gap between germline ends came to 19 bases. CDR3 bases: TGTGCCAGTACCACACTACGCCGGGAGCTCAATGAGCAGTTCTTC. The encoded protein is CASTTLRRELNEQFF.

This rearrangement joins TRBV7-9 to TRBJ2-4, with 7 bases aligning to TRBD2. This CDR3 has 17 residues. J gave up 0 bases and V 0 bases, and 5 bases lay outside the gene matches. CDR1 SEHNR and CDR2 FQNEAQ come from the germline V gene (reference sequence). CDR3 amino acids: CASSLAGRGLAKNIQYF. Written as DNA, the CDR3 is TGTGCCAGCAGCTTAGCTGGGAGGGGCCTAGCCAAAAACATTCAGTACTTC.